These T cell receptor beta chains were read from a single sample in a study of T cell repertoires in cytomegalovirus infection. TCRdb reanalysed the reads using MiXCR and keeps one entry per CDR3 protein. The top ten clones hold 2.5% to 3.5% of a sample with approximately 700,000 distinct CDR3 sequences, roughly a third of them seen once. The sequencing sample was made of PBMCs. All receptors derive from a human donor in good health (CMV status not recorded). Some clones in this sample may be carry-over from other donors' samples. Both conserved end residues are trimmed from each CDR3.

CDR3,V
ATSGTGAPQETQY,TRBV24-1
ASSFSGGEKLF,TRBV7-9
ASRAGRGDEQF,TRBV2
ASSGGLAGGREQF,TRBV2
SANVIAGGNTDTQY,TRBV20-1
ASRTGVYMNTEAF,TRBV6-1
ASSFGTSETQY,TRBV7-6
ASSEGYNSPLH,TRBV6-1
ASSRAGTAPYEQY,TRBV19
ASSYSTPFSGNTIY,TRBV9
ASSPLLGQVLNTEAF,TRBV23-1
ASSSLAVSTGELF,TRBV27